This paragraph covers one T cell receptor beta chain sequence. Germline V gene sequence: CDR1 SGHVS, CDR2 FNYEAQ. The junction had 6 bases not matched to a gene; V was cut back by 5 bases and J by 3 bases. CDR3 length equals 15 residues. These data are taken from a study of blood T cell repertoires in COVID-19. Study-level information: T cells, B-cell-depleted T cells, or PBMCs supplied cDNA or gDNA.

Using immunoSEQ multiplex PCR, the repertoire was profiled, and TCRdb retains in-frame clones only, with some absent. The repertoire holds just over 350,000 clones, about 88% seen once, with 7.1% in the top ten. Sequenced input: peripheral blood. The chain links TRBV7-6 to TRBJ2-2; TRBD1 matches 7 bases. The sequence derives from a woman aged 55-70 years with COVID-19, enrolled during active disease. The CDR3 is CASSRSGTDTGELFF. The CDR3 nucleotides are TGTGCCAGCAGCAGATCCGGGACAGACACCGGGGAGCTGTTTTTT. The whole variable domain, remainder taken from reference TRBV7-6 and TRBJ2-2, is GAGVSQSPRYKVTKRGQDVALRCDPISGHVSLYWYRQALGQGPEFLTYFNYEAQQDKSGLPNDRFSAERPEGSISTLTIQRTEQRDSAMYRCASSRSGTDTGELFFGEGSRLTVL.